What follows are 3 T cell receptor beta chains derived from one specimen sequenced in a study of identical twins. TCRdb re-derived calls from the 5' RACE reads in MiXCR, one entry per CDR3 protein. The sample shows roughly 470,000 distinct CDR3 sequences, around 15% of them seen only once. The same specimen was also included in a second study, on yellow fever vaccine responses in identical twins.

Sequencing input: CD4+ T cells sorted from blood. These receptors all come from a woman younger than 35 in good health.

This chain links TRBV24-1 with TRBJ2-1; 9 bases map to TRBD2. Looked up from germline, CDR1 is KGHDR and CDR2 is SFDVKD. Trimming removed 0 bases from V and 0 bases from J; junction bases left unmatched: 5. The CDR3 runs to 18 residues. In DNA, the CDR3 is TGTGCCACCAGTGATTTGGGCCTAGCGGGGAGCTCCTACAATGAGCAGTTCTTC. Protein product: CATSDLGLAGSSYNEQFF.

The chain carries TRBV7-9 and TRBJ2-7; 10 bases are a match to TRBD1. V was clipped by 3 bases and J by 7 bases; unmatched bases: 3. CDR1 and CDR2 (germline): SEHNR, FQNEAQ (reference sequence). The CDR3 runs 13 residues. The CDR3 here is CASSLGQGWEQYF. In DNA form, the CDR3 reads TGTGCCAGCAGCTTGGGACAGGGGTGGGAGCAGTACTTC.

This clonotype was observed a few times. The V gene is TRBV7-2, the J gene TRBJ2-7; TRBD2 matches at 7 bases. Germline loops: CDR1 SGHTA, CDR2 FQGNSA. This CDR3 spans 16 amino acids. V shed 4 bases, J shed 0 bases, and the junction held 9 bases outside the gene matches. The CDR3 spells CASSSSLIAGSYEQYF. DNA for the CDR3: TGTGCCAGCAGCTCGAGCCTTATAGCGGGCTCCTACGAGCAGTACTTC.